This TCR beta chain was sequenced during a study of cytomegalovirus exposure and HLA in healthy donors. Study information: The same platform was used for the approximately 120 validation repertoires as for the approximately 630 first-cohort repertoires, as reported in a later analysis.

From germline, CDR1 is KGHSH and CDR2 LQKENI. CDR3 length: 14 residues. Trimming took off 8 bases at V and 3 bases at J, with 16 bases between the two ends. TCRdb's copy holds only in-frame clones and misses some; the assay was immunoSEQ multiplex PCR. Among more than 150,000 clones listed, 84% were seen once. Study outcomes and limitations: Cytomegalovirus-associated TCR beta chains were listed, numbering some 150.

Concerning this clone itself: Its target is unknown.

Sequenced: PBMCs. The sequence was obtained from a man aged 18 to 29 in good health and CMV-seropositive. The chain carries TRBV18 and TRBJ1-2, with D possibly being TRBD1 (5 bases). The CDR3 DNA sequence: TGTGCCAGCCGGTCGGGGGGACGGGACTATGGCTACACCTTC. This translates into CASRSGGRDYGYTF. Filled out from reference TRBV18 and TRBJ1-2, the complete variable domain reads NAGVMQNPRHLVRRRGQEARLRCSPMKGHSHVYWYRQLPEEGLKFMVYLQKENIIDESGMPKERFSAEFPKEGPSILRIQQVVRGDSAAYFCASRSGGRDYGYTFGSGTRLTVV.